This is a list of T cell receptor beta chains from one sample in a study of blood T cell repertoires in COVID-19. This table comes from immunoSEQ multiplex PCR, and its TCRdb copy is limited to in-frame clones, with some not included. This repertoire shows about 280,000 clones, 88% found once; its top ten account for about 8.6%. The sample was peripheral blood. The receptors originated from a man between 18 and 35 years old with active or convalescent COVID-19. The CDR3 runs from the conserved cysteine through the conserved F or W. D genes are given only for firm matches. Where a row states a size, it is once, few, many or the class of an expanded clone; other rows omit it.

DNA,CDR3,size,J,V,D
TGTGCCAGCAGTTTAGGAGCTACACCGAACTATGGCTACACCTTC,CASSLGATPNYGYTF,-,TRBJ1-2,TRBV27,-
TGTGCCAGCAGTAGGGACAGTAGCAATCAGCCCCAGCATTTT,CASSRDSSNQPQHF,once,TRBJ1-5,TRBV27,TRBD1
TGTGCCAGCAGCGCCGACAGCGGGGTGAACGAGCAGTACTTC,CASSADSGVNEQYF,once,TRBJ2-7,TRBV9,TRBD2
TGTGCCAGCAGCTTATCGGGCTCTGGAAACACCATATATTTT,CASSLSGSGNTIYF,once,TRBJ1-3,TRBV7-2,-
TGTGCCAGCAGCACGATCCCCCGGGGGGGGGACGCTCAGCCCCAGCATTTT,CASSTIPRGGDAQPQHF,-,TRBJ1-5,TRBV7-8,-
TGTGCCAGCAGCTTATTTTTCGGGACAGGGGAATCGTATAATTCACCCCTCCACTTT,CASSLFFGTGESYNSPLHF,-,TRBJ1-6,TRBV7-8,TRBD1
TGTGCAAGTCGCTTAGAAGTCCGGGGTAAATCCTCTGGGGCCAACGTCCTGACTTTC,CASRLEVRGKSSGANVLTF,-,TRBJ2-6,TRBV12-2,-
TGTGCCAGCAGCTTATTCGGAGACAGAGATAATTCACCCCTCCACTTT,CASSLFGDRDNSPLHF,-,TRBJ1-6,TRBV7-8,-
TGTGCCAGCAGCCCCTACGGCGGGTACTCTGGAAACACCATATATTTT,CASSPYGGYSGNTIYF,-,TRBJ1-3,TRBV7-9,-
TGTGCCATCAGTACCTCCGGGACAGGGGGCCAAGAGACCCAGTACTTC,CAISTSGTGGQETQYF,-,TRBJ2-5,TRBV10-3,TRBD1
TGCGCCAGCAGCTTTGGACAGGACAGCTCTGGGGCCAACGTCCTGACTTTC,CASSFGQDSSGANVLTF,-,TRBJ2-6,TRBV5-1,TRBD1
TGTGCCAGCAGCCCGCAGGGGGCGAACACTGAAGCTTTCTTT,CASSPQGANTEAFF,-,TRBJ1-1,TRBV7-8,TRBD1
TGCGCCAGCAGCTCTAATTCAGGAAACACTGAAGCTTTCTTT,CASSSNSGNTEAFF,once,TRBJ1-1,TRBV5-1,-
TGTGCCACTTCGACAGGGAACACCGGGGAGCTGTTTTTT,CATSTGNTGELFF,-,TRBJ2-2,TRBV19,-
TGTGCCACCAGCGGTCGAGGGGGGGCTTACTCCTACAATGAGCAGTTCTTC,CATSGRGGAYSYNEQFF,-,TRBJ2-1,TRBV15,-
TGTGCCAGCAGTTGGGGGCAGGGCGGCTACACCTTC,CASSWGQGGYTF,-,TRBJ1-2,TRBV12-3/TRBV12-4,-
TGCGCCAGCAGCCCCTCGGGGTCGGGCGTGAACACTGAAGCTTTCTTT,CASSPSGSGVNTEAFF,-,TRBJ1-1,TRBV5-1,-
TGTGCCAGCAGTAGCCGCATCTCCTACGAGCAGTACTTC,CASSSRISYEQYF,-,TRBJ2-7,TRBV2,-
TGTGCCAGCAGGGTTCTGACGGCGGATGGCTACACCTTC,CASRVLTADGYTF,-,TRBJ1-2,TRBV2,-
TGTGCCAGTAGTATATCAATGAACACTGAAGCTTTCTTT,CASSISMNTEAFF,-,TRBJ1-1,TRBV19,-
TGTGCCAGCACCCTAGGACAGGGCCACTCTGGAAACACCATATATTTT,CASTLGQGHSGNTIYF,-,TRBJ1-3,TRBV3-1/TRBV3-2,TRBD1
TGTGCCAGCAGAGGTCCTAGCGGGGACTCCTACGAGCAGTACTTC,CASRGPSGDSYEQYF,-,TRBJ2-7,TRBV13,TRBD2
TGTGCCAGCAGCCGAGACAGGGCCCATGGCTACACCTTC,CASSRDRAHGYTF,-,TRBJ1-2,TRBV2,TRBD1
TGTGCCAGCAGTCTAAGGACAGGGCTGAACACTGAAGCTTTCTTT,CASSLRTGLNTEAFF,-,TRBJ1-1,TRBV28,TRBD1
TGTGCCAGCAGCCAGGGACTAGCGGGGAACAATGAGCAGTTCTTC,CASSQGLAGNNEQFF,-,TRBJ2-1,TRBV7-7,TRBD2
TGTGCCATCAGGAGGACCGACAGTAACTATGGCTACACCTTC,CAIRRTDSNYGYTF,-,TRBJ1-2,TRBV10-3,-
TGTGCCAGCAGTCCGGGGACTAGATACACTGAAGCTTTCTTT,CASSPGTRYTEAFF,-,TRBJ1-1,TRBV25-1,-
TGTGCCAGCTCACCACCGGCGTGGGGCGCGAGGGCTTTCTTT,CASSPPAWGARAFF,-,TRBJ1-1,TRBV18,-
TGTGCCAGCAGCTTAGCAGCGGGGATAGGGAGCAATCAGCCCCAGCATTTT,CASSLAAGIGSNQPQHF,few,TRBJ1-5,TRBV7-6,-
TGTGCCAGCAGCCGGGGACATACGGATGGCTACACCTTC,CASSRGHTDGYTF,-,TRBJ1-2,TRBV7-8,-
TGCGCCAGCACACCAGACAGAATCTATGGCTACACCTTC,CASTPDRIYGYTF,-,TRBJ1-2,TRBV5-1,-
TGCGCCAGCAGCTTGCGTCGTTACAATGAGCAGTTCTTC,CASSLRRYNEQFF,-,TRBJ2-1,TRBV5-1,-
TGTGCCAGCAGCATTGGACTAGCGGGGGTAGGAAATGAGCAGTTCTTC,CASSIGLAGVGNEQFF,-,TRBJ2-1,TRBV7-6,TRBD2
TGCGCCAGCAGTGAGCTACAGGGGCCCGTGGACGAGCAGTACTTC,CASSELQGPVDEQYF,-,TRBJ2-7,TRBV10-2,TRBD1
TGCGCCAGCAGCATATTCGGGGGTGACGACGAGCAGTACTTC,CASSIFGGDDEQYF,-,TRBJ2-7,TRBV5-1,-
TGTGCCAGTAGGCCCCTAGCGGAAGTTCAAGAGACCCAGTACTTC,CASRPLAEVQETQYF,-,TRBJ2-5,TRBV19,TRBD2
TGTGCCAGTAGCGTTACCCTCGGTCGGTACGAGCAGTACTTC,CASSVTLGRYEQYF,-,TRBJ2-7,TRBV19,-
TGTGCCAGCAGCTTAAGGACTAGCGGGGGTCGAGAGACCCAGTACTTC,CASSLRTSGGRETQYF,-,TRBJ2-5,TRBV5-4,TRBD2
TGTGCCAGTAGGGGGCGAACAGGGGAAAGAGGCACAGATACGCAGTATTTT,CASRGRTGERGTDTQYF,-,TRBJ2-3,TRBV19,TRBD1
TGTGCCAGCAGGCGCAGGGCGGACACTGAAGCTTTCTTT,CASRRRADTEAFF,once,TRBJ1-1,TRBV11-2,-
TGCGCCAGCAGCCAGTCTGTGGCGGCCCAAGAGACCCAGTACTTC,CASSQSVAAQETQYF,-,TRBJ2-5,TRBV4-3,-
TGCGCCAGCAGCCAGGGAGGTTATGGCACAGATACGCAGTATTTT,CASSQGGYGTDTQYF,-,TRBJ2-3,TRBV4-1,-
TGCGCCAGCAGCTTGGGGAGACAGTCTGGTGAGCAGTACTTC,CASSLGRQSGEQYF,once,TRBJ2-7,TRBV5-1,-
TGTGCCAGCAGTGCGGAGGGCAATCAGCCCCAGCATTTT,CASSAEGNQPQHF,-,TRBJ1-5,TRBV2,-
TGTGCCAGCAGTGAACCAGGACAGGGTTATGGCTACACCTTC,CASSEPGQGYGYTF,once,TRBJ1-2,TRBV6-1,TRBD1
TGCGCCAGCAGCTTGGCGGGGGATAGGGGCAATCAGCCCCAGCATTTT,CASSLAGDRGNQPQHF,-,TRBJ1-5,TRBV5-1,-
TGTGCCAGCAGGCTGGGACAGAATGAAAAACTGTTTTTT,CASRLGQNEKLFF,few,TRBJ1-4,TRBV12-3/TRBV12-4,TRBD1
TGTGCCAGCAGCTTAGTAGGAGGGTTTGGTGAAAAACTGTTTTTT,CASSLVGGFGEKLFF,once,TRBJ1-4,TRBV11-2,-
TGTGCCAGCAGCTTAGTAGACAGCTATGGCTACACCTTC,CASSLVDSYGYTF,-,TRBJ1-2,TRBV11-3,-
TGCGCCAGCAGCTTGGTCGCAGCTAACTATGGCTACACCTTC,CASSLVAANYGYTF,-,TRBJ1-2,TRBV5-1,-
TGTGCCAGCAGCTGGGGACAGGGGAATCAGCCCCAGCATTTT,CASSWGQGNQPQHF,-,TRBJ1-5,TRBV7-9,TRBD1
TGTGCCAGCAGCCAACGACAGGGCCTCTACACCTTC,CASSQRQGLYTF,-,TRBJ1-2,TRBV7-8,TRBD1
TGTGCCAGCAGCTTGGGACAGGTCTACACCGGGGAGCTGTTTTTT,CASSLGQVYTGELFF,-,TRBJ2-2,TRBV5-6,-
TGTGCCACCACCACGACAGGGTCCCCTGAAGCTTTCTTT,CATTTTGSPEAFF,once,TRBJ1-1,TRBV15,TRBD1
TGCGCCAGCAGCTTGGGACAGGGGGGTCAGCCCCAGCATTTT,CASSLGQGGQPQHF,-,TRBJ1-5,TRBV5-1,TRBD1
TGCGCCAGCAGCTTGGATGGTAGGGGGTTGTACACTGAAGCTTTCTTT,CASSLDGRGLYTEAFF,once,TRBJ1-1,TRBV5-1,-
TGTGCCAGCAGTGAGATTCTAGGACAGGGACCGAATCAGCCCCAGCATTTT,CASSEILGQGPNQPQHF,-,TRBJ1-5,TRBV2,TRBD1
TGTGCCAGCAGCGATCAGGAGCGGGGGAGCACAGATACGCAGTATTTT,CASSDQERGSTDTQYF,-,TRBJ2-3,TRBV9,TRBD2
TGTGCCAGCATCTACCCGGGAACCTACGAGCAGTACTTC,CASIYPGTYEQYF,-,TRBJ2-7,TRBV2,-